The 25 T cell receptor beta chains presented below share a single source sample, sequenced in a study of prognosis after radiotherapy for stage I lung cancer. Amplification of TCR beta CDR3 from genomic DNA used two-round multiplex PCR. Every TRBV and TRBJ gene had its own specific primer in first-round PCR. Via MiXCR, TCRdb re-called the multiplex PCR reads, giving one row per CDR3 protein. The sample shows 30,000 to 35,000 distinct CDR3 sequences, approximately 30% of them seen only once. This specimen was PBMCs, taken before or after stereotactic body radiation therapy (not recorded which). These receptors were obtained from a donor of 50 years or more with non-small cell lung cancer.

The table lists this clonotype with many counts. The V and J genes are TRBV28 and TRBJ1-2; 9 nucleotides line up with TRBD1. V lost 7 bases to trimming and J lost 5 bases; unmatched junction nucleotides: 8. This CDR3 region has 14 residues. Germline loops: CDR1 MDHEN, CDR2 SYDVKM. The CDR3 DNA sequence: TGTGCCAGCACCCTGAACAGGGGGCAGTATGGCTACACCTTC. Amino acid sequence: CASTLNRGQYGYTF.

The V and J genes are TRBV2 and TRBJ1-5; D remains ambiguous. This CDR3 spans 15 amino acids. The V gene lost 5 bases and the J gene lost 3 bases, with 14 bases spanning the gap. CDR1 and CDR2 (germline): SNHLY, FYNNEI. CDR3 nucleotides: TGTGCCAGCAGTTTTCGGGGTCCAGACAATCAGCCCCAGCATTTT. Translation: CASSFRGPDNQPQHF.

This clonotype was found a few times. The genes are TRBV4-1 and TRBJ1-1; tentatively, D is TRBD1 (6 bases). CDR1 MGHRA and CDR2 YSYEKL come from the germline V gene. The length of the CDR3 is 18 residues. The V gene lost 1 base and the J gene lost 0 bases, with 18 bases spanning the gap. CDR3 loop: CASSQGQGKLLMNTEAFF. The CDR3 DNA reads as TGCGCCAGCAGCCAAGGTCAGGGGAAGTTGCTAATGAACACTGAAGCTTTCTTT.

As concerns this clonotype: A far larger clone is off by one base, so a read error is likely. This rearrangement joins TRBV7-9 to TRBJ2-7; no clear D gene. Germline CDR1 is SEHNR and CDR2 is FQNEAQ (reference sequence). The CDR3 sequence is 13 residues long. Trimming pared 3 bases from V and 3 bases from J, leaving 9 bases between. Here the CDR3 DNA reads TGTGCCAGCAGCTTCGTCAGCTACTACGAGCAGTACTTC. It translates to CASSFVSYYEQYF.

Of note for this clonotype: The junction differs from germline at one of its ends, possibly a read error. The chain combines TRBV27 with TRBJ1-2; D might be TRBD1 (5 bases). Germline CDR1 and CDR2: MNHEY and SMNVEV (reference sequence). This CDR3 region has 14 residues. The CDR3 DNA reads TGTGCCAGCATTTTAAAGGGGTCCATCTATGGCTACACCTTC. Amino acid sequence: CASILKGSIYGYTF.

As regards this clonotype: Since a much larger clone is just one base distant, this may be a read error. The CDR3 reads CASSRSQQGSETQYF. The DNA of the CDR3 is TGTGCCAGCAGCCGCTCCCAACAGGGGTCTGAGACCCAGTACTTC. The chain couples TRBV12-3 or TRBV12-4 to TRBJ2-5; 7 bases align to TRBD1. J lost 5 bases, V lost 6 bases, and 12 bases had no gene match. The CDR3 spans 15 residues.

In this sample, this clonotype turned up many times. The V gene is TRBV9, the J gene TRBJ2-7; D gene uncertain. CDR1 is SGDLS, CDR2 YYNGEE, per germline. The ends were cut back, 0 bases at V and 2 bases at J, with 12 bases in the middle. This CDR3 spans 15 amino acids. The CDR3 here is CASSVESGVTYEQYF. CDR3 sequence (DNA): TGTGCCAGCAGCGTAGAATCAGGCGTTACCTACGAGCAGTACTTC. Drawing the rest from reference TRBV9 and TRBJ2-7, the complete variable domain is DSGVTQTPKHLITATGQRVTLRCSPRSGDLSVYWYQQSLDQGLQFLIQYYNGEERAKGNILERFSAQQFPDLHSELNLSSLELGDSALYFCASSVESGVTYEQYFGPGTRLTVT.

This clonotype was counted many times. The J gene is TRBJ1-1, the V gene TRBV27, with D uncertain. Germline V gene data show CDR1 as MNHEY and CDR2 as SMNVEV (reference sequence). This CDR3 has 13 residues. V lost 5 bases, J lost 8 bases, and 15 bases lay in between. The CDR3 protein is CASSAYAPGEAFF. CDR3 nucleotides: TGTGCCAGCAGTGCCTATGCGCCGGGGGAAGCTTTCTTT.

With regard to this clonotype: The junction does not match germline at one end; this may be a read error. The chain joins TRBV12-3 or TRBV12-4 to TRBJ1-5; D unclear. This CDR3 region has 15 residues. Written as DNA, the CDR3 is TGTGCCGGCAGTAAAGACGGAGCAAGGGTTCAGCACCAGCATTTT. Its protein product is CAGSKDGARVQHQHF.

Ten or more counts support this clonotype. This chain joins TRBV6-1 and TRBJ2-5; TRBD1 matches at 7 bases. After removal of 3 bases from V and 2 bases from J, the junction contained 9 bases not matched to a gene. The CDR3 has 16 residues. Germline V CDR1 and CDR2: MNHNS, SASEGT. The CDR3 DNA is TGTGCCAGCAGTGACCGACAGGGTAGGGAGCAAGAGACCCAGTACTTC. This codes for CASSDRQGREQETQYF.

This clonotype has a count of ten or more. V usage is TRBV12-3 or TRBV12-4 and J usage is TRBJ1-1, with D perhaps matching TRBD1 (5 bases). V lost 7 bases to trimming and J lost 1 base, with 16 bases between them. This CDR3 is built from 15 residues. The CDR3 spells CASIELQGANTEAFF. CDR3 nucleotide sequence: TGTGCCAGCATCGAGTTGCAGGGAGCGAACACTGAAGCTTTCTTT.

Ten or more counts support this clonotype. The V call is TRBV19, the J call TRBJ2-3, with D possibly being TRBD1 or TRBD2 (5 bases each). The germline V gene encodes CDR1 LNHDA and CDR2 SQIVND (reference sequence). Trimming removed 5 bases at V and 6 bases at J, with 24 bases between. This CDR3 has 17 residues. CDR3 DNA sequence: TGTGCCAGTAGTCTCGGGGCCCCCAGTGTGTCTTGGGATACGCAGTATTTT. It yields the protein CASSLGAPSVSWDTQYF.

This clonotype was observed at least ten times. This chain connects TRBV28 to TRBJ1-6; tentative D call: TRBD1 (5 bases). CDR1 and CDR2 from the germline V gene are MDHEN and SYDVKM. Trimming took off 11 bases at V and 7 bases at J, with 18 bases between the two ends. This CDR3 has 14 residues. CDR3 nucleotides: TGTGCCGCGGCCGAGGGAACAGGAAATTCACCCCTCCACTTT. It is translated as CAAAEGTGNSPLHF.

In this sample, this clonotype turned up many times. This chain connects TRBV11-2 to TRBJ1-4; D gene unclear. V was cut by 2 bases and J by 8 bases, with 9 bases left in between. Germline-derived CDR1 and CDR2 are SGHAT and FQNNGV. This CDR3 is built from 13 residues. CDR3 DNA sequence: TGTGCCAGCAGCTTATTAGGTTGGGAAAAACTGTTTTTT. It is translated as CASSLLGWEKLFF.

This clonotype showed up many times. The chain has TRBV30 and TRBJ2-3, with 7 bases lining up with TRBD2. This CDR3 is 14 amino acids long. Per germline, CDR1 GTSNPN and CDR2 SVGIG (reference sequence). Trimming took 4 bases from V and 2 from J; bases not matched to a gene: 6. The CDR3 protein is CAWTRGGPTDTQYF. Here the CDR3 DNA reads TGTGCCTGGACCCGGGGAGGGCCCACAGATACGCAGTATTTT.

This clonotype appeared many times. The gene calls are TRBV19 and TRBJ2-7; D not resolved. CDR3 length: 13 amino acids. The germline CDR1 and CDR2 sequences are LNHDA and SQIVND (reference sequence). Trimming pared 5 bases from V and 5 bases from J, leaving 13 bases between. CDR3 residues: CASSPNILNEQYF. CDR3 DNA: TGTGCCAGTAGTCCGAACATCCTCAACGAGCAGTACTTC.

Note on this clonotype: A clone one base away is much larger, so this may be a read error. The chain has TRBV12-3 or TRBV12-4 and TRBJ1-2; D perhaps matches TRBD1 (6 bases). Between the trimmed V and J ends, which lost 8 bases and 8 bases, there was a span of 21 bases. This CDR3 has 14 residues. The CDR3, as DNA: TGTGCCAGCGGTCCGGTACAGGGCATATACGGCTACACCTTC. Its protein is CASGPVQGIYGYTF.

This clonotype was recorded many times. This sequence joins TRBV6-1 and TRBJ2-6; TRBD1 aligns across 8 bases. Germline V gene data show CDR1 as MNHNS and CDR2 as SASEGT. V dropped 6 bases and J dropped 0; count of bases not matched to a gene: 10. CDR3 size: 18 residues. As DNA, the CDR3 is TGTGCCAGCAGCTCTAGGGGACAGGCCTCCTCTGGGGCCAACGTCCTGACTTTC. Encoded protein: CASSSRGQASSGANVLTF.

In its sample, this clonotype was seen many times. V usage is TRBV20-1 and J usage is TRBJ2-2; TRBD2 might be the D (6 bases). V was trimmed by 1 base and J by 8 bases, leaving 14 bases between them. Germline-derived CDR1 and CDR2 are DFQATT and SNEGSKA (reference sequence). CDR3 size: 14 residues. The CDR3 nucleotides read TGCAGTGCTAGAGGGGACGGGAGTATGGGGGAGCTGTTTTTT. The encoded protein is CSARGDGSMGELFF.

The V and J genes are TRBV24-1 and TRBJ2-3; TRBD2 matches 7 bases. Trimming cost V 3 bases and J 2 bases; bases outside gene matches: 4. This CDR3 contains 15 residues. The germline CDR1 and CDR2 sequences are KGHDR and SFDVKD. The chain's CDR3 is CATSDQRDVTDTQYF. In DNA form, the CDR3 reads TGTGCCACCAGTGATCAGCGGGACGTCACAGATACGCAGTATTTT.

This chain connects TRBV7-3 to TRBJ1-6, with a possible D match to TRBD1 (6 bases). Per germline, CDR1 SGHTA and CDR2 FQGTGA. The CDR3 covers 15 residues. V shed 6 bases and J shed 10 bases, with 19 bases lying between them. CDR3 nucleotides: TGTGCCAGCAGTTACGACCGGACAGTTCAATCACCCCTCCACTTT. It encodes CASSYDRTVQSPLHF.

This clonotype was seen ten or more times. The chain uses TRBV28 and TRBJ1-2, with no clear D. Between the trimmed V and J ends, which lost 7 bases and 2 bases, there was a span of 14 bases. CDR3 length equals 14 residues. CDR1 MDHEN and CDR2 SYDVKM come from the germline V gene. As DNA, the CDR3 is TGTGCCAGCACCCCTTGGTCGGTGAACTATGGCTACACCTTC. Its translation: CASTPWSVNYGYTF.

This clonotype occurred many times. This chain connects TRBV28 to TRBJ2-1, with 11 bases aligning to TRBD2. The germline gives CDR1 MDHEN, CDR2 SYDVKM. V lost 9 bases, J lost 7 bases, and 11 bases stayed unmatched. This CDR3 has 15 amino acids. CDR3 protein: CASPPTSGSLNEQFF. The DNA of the CDR3 is TGTGCCAGTCCTCCAACTAGCGGGAGCTTGAATGAGCAGTTCTTC.

This clonotype was recorded many times. The rearrangement links TRBV6-1 to TRBJ2-2; weak D call: TRBD2 (5 bases). Trimming left V 3 bases short and J 1 base short, with 15 bases between. The CDR3 is 17 amino acids. Germline CDR1 reads MNHNS; CDR2 reads SASEGT. The CDR3 nucleotides are TGTGCCAGCAGTGAGCGATCGCTAGCACTGAACACCGGGGAGCTGTTTTTT. Its translation: CASSERSLALNTGELFF.

In the case of this clonotype: This sequence may be a read error, since a much larger clone differs from it by one base. This sequence joins TRBV20-1 and TRBJ1-5; D perhaps matches TRBD1 (5 bases). The CDR3 spans 13 residues. CDR1 is DFQATT and CDR2 is SNEGSKA in the germline V gene (reference sequence). CDR3 amino acids: CGASRDGNQPQHF. DNA of the CDR3: TGCGGTGCTAGCCGGGACGGCAATCAGCCCCAGCATTTT.